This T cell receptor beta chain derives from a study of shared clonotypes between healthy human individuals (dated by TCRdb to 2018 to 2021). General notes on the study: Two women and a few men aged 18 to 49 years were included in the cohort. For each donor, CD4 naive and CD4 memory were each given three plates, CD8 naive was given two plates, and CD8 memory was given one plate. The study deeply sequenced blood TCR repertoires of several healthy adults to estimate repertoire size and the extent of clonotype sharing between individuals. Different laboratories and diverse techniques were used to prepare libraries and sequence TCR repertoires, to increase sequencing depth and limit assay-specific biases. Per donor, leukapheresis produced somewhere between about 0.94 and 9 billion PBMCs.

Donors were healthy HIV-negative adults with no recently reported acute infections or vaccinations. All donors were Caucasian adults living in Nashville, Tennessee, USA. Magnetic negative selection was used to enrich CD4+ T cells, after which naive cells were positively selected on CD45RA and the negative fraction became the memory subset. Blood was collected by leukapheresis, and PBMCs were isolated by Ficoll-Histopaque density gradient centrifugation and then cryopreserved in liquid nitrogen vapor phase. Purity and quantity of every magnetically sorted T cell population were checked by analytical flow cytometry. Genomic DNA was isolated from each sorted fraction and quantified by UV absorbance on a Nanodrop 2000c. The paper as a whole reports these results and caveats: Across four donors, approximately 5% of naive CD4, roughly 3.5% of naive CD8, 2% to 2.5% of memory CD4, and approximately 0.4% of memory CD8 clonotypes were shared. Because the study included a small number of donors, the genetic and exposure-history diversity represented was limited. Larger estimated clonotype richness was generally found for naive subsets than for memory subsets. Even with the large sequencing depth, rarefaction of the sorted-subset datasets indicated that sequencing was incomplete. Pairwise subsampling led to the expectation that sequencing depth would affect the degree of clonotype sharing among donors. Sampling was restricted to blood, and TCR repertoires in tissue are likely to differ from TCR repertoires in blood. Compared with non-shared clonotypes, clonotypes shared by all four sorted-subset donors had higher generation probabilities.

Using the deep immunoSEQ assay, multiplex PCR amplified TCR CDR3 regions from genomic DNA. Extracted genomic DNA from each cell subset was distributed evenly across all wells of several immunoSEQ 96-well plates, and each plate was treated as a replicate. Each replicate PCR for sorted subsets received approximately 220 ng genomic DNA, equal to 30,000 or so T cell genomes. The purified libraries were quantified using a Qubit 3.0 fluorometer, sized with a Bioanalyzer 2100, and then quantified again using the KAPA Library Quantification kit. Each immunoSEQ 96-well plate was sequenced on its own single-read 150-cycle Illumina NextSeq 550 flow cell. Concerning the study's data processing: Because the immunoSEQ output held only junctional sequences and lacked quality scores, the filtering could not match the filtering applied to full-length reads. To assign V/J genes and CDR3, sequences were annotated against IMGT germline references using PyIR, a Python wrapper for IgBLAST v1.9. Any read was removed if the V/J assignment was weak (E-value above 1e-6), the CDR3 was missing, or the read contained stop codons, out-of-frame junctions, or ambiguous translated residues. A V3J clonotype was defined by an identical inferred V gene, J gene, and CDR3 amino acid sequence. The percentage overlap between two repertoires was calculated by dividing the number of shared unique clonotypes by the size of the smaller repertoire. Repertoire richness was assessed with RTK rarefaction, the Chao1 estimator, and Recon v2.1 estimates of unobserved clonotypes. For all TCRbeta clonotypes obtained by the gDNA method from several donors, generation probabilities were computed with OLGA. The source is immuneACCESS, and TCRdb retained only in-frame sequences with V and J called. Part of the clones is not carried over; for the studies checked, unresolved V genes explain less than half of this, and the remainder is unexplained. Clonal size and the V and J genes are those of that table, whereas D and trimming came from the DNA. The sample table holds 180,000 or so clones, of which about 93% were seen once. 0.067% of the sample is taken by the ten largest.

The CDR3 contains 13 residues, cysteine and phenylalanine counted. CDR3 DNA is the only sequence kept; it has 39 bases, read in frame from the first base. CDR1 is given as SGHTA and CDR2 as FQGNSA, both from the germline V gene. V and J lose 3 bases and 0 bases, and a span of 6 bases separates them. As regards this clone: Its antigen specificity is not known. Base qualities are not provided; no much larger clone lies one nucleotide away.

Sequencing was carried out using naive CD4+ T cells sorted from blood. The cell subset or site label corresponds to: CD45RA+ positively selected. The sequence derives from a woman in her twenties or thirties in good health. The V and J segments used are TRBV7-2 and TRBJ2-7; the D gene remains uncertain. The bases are TGTGCCAGCAGCTTTTACACCTCCTACGAGCAGTACTTC. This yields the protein CASSFYTSYEQYF.